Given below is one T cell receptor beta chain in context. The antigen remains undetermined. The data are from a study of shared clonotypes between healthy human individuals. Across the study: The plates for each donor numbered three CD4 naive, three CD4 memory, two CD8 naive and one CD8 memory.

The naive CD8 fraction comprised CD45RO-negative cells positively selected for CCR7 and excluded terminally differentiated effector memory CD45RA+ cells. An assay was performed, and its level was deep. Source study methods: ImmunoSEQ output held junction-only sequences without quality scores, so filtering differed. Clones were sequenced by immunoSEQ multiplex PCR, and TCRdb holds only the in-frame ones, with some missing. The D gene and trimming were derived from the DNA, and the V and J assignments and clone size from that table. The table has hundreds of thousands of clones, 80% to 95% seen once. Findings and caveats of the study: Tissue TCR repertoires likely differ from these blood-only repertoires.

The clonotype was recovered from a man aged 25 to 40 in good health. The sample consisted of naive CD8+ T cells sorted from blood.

In DNA, the CDR3 is TGTGCCAGCAACTCCCGTTACAATGAGCAGTTCTTC. It is translated as CASNSRYNEQFF. The rearrangement links TRBV6-1 to TRBJ2-1; no definite D call. The CDR3 length is 12 residues. The germline gives CDR1 MNHNS, CDR2 SASEGT. Deletions cut 7 bases from V and 4 bases from J, with 8 bases between.